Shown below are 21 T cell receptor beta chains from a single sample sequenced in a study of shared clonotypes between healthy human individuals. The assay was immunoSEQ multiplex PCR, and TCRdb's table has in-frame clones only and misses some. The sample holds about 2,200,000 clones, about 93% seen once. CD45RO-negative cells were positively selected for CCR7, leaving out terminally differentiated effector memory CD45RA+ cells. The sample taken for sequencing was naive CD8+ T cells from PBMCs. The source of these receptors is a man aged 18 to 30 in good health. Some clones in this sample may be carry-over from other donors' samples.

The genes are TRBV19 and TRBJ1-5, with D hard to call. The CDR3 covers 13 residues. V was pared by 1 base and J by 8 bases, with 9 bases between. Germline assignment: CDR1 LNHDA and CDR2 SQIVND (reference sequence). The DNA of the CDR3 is TGTGCCAGTAGTATAGGGCCGGTGAAGCCCCAGCATTTT. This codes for CASSIGPVKPQHF.

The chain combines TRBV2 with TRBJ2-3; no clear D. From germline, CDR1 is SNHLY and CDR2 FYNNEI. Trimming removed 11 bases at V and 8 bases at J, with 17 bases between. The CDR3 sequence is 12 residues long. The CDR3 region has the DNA TGTGCCTCCCCGACCGCCGCCGGTACGCAGTATTTT. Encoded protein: CASPTAAGTQYF.

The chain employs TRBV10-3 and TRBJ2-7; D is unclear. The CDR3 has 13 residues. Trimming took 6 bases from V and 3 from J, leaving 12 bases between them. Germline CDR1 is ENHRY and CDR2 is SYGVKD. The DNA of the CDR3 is TGTGCCATCAGCGACGATCGGAGCTACGAGCAGTACTTC. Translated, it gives CAISDDRSYEQYF.

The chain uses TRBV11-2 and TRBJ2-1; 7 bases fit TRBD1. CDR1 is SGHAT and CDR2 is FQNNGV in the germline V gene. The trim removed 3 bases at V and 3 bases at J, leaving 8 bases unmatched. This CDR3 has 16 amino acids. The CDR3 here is CASSLGTDRRYNEQFF. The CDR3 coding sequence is TGTGCCAGCAGCTTGGGGACAGATCGACGCTACAATGAGCAGTTCTTC.

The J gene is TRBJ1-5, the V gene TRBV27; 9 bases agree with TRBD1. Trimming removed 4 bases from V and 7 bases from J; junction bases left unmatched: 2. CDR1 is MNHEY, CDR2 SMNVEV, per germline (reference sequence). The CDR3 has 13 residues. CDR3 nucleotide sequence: TGTGCCAGCAGTTGGACAGGGGACCAGCCCCAGCATTTT. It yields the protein CASSWTGDQPQHF.

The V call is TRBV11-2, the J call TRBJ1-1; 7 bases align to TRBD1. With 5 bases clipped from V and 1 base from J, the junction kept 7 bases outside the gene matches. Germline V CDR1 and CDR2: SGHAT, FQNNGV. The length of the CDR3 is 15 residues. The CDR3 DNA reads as TGTGCCAGCAGCAACCCAGAGGGGGCGAACACTGAAGCTTTCTTT. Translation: CASSNPEGANTEAFF. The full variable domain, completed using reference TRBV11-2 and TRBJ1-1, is EAGVAQSPRYKIIEKRQSVAFWCNPISGHATLYWYQQILGQGPKLLIQFQNNGVVDDSQLPKDRFSAERLKGVDSTLKIQPAKLEDSAVYLCASSNPEGANTEAFFGQGTRLTVV.

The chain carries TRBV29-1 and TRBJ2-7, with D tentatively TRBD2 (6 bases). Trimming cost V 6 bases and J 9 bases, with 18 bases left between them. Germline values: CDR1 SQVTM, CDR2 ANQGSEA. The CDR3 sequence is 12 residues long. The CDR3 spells CSVKLGGGGQYF. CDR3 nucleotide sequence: TGCAGCGTCAAACTGGGGGGAGGTGGGCAGTACTTC.

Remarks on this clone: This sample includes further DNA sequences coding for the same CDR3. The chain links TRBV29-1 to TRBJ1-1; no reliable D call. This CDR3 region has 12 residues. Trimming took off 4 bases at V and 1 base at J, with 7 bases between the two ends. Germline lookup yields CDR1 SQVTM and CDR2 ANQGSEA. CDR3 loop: CSVVGRNTEAFF. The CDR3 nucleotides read TGCAGCGTTGTAGGCAGGAACACTGAAGCTTTCTTT.

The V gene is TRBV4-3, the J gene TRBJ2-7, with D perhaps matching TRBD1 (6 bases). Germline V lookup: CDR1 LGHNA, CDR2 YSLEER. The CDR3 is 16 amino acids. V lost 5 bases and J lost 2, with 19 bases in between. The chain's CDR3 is CASSALQGKVAYEQYF. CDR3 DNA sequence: TGCGCCAGCAGCGCACTCCAGGGGAAGGTTGCCTACGAGCAGTACTTC.

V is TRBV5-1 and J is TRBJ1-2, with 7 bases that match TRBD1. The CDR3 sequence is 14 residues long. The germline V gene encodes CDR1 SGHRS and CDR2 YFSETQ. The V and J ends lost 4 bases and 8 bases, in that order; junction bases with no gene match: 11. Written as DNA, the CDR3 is TGCGCCAGCAGCGGTGACAGGGTCGGAAACGGCTACACCTTC. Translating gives CASSGDRVGNGYTF.

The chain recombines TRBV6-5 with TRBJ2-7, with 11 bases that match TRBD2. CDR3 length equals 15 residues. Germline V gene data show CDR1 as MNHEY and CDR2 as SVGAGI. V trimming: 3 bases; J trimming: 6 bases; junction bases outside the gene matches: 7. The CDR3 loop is CASSYSTSGSFEQYF. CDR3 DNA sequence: TGTGCCAGCAGTTATTCCACTAGCGGGAGTTTCGAGCAGTACTTC.

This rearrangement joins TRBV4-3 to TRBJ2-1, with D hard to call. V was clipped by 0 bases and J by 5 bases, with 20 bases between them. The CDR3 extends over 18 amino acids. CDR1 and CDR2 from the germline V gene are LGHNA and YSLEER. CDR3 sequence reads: CASSQDIGRPKSNNEQFF. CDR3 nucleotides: TGCGCCAGCAGCCAAGATATAGGACGCCCAAAATCGAACAATGAGCAGTTCTTC.

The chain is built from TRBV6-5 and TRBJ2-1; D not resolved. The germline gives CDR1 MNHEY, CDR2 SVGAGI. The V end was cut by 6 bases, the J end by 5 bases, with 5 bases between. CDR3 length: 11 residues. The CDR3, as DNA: TGTGCCAGCAGAGTCCACAATGAGCAGTTCTTC. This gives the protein CASRVHNEQFF.

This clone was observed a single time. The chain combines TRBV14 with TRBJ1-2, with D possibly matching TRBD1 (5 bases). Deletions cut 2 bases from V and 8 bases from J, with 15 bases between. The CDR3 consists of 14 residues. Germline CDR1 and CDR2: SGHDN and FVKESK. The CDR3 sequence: CASSQLGTLTGYTF. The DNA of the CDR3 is TGTGCCAGCAGCCAACTCGGGACGCTTACGGGCTACACCTTC.

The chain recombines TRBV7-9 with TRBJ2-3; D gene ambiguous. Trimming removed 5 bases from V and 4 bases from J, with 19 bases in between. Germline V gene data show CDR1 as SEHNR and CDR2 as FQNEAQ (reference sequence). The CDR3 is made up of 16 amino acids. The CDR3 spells CASSRPGVDMSDTQYF. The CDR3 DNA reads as TGTGCCAGCAGCCGCCCCGGCGTCGATATGTCAGATACGCAGTATTTT.

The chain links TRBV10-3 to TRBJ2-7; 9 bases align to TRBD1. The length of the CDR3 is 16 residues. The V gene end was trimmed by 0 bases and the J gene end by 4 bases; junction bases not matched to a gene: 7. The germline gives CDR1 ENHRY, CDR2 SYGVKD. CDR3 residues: CAISESGGQGIYEQYF. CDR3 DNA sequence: TGTGCCATCAGTGAGTCCGGAGGACAGGGGATTTACGAGCAGTACTTC.

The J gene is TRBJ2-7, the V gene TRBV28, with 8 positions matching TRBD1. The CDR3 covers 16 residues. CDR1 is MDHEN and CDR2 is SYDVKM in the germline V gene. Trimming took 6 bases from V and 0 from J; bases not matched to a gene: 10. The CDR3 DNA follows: TGTGCCAGCAGGGAACCGGGACAGGACCACTCCTACGAGCAGTACTTC. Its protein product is CASREPGQDHSYEQYF.

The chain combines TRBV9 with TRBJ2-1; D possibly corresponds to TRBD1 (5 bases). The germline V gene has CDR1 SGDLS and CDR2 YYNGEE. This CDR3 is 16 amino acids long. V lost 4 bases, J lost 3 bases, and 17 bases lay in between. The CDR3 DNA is TGTGCCAGCAGCCCCAGGGTTGATGGGTTCTACAATGAGCAGTTCTTC. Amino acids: CASSPRVDGFYNEQFF.

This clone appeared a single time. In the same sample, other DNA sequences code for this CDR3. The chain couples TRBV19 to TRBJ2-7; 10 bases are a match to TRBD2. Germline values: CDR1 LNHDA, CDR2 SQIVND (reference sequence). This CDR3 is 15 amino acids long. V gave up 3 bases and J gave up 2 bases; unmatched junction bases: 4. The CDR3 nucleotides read TGTGCCAGTAGTATTACTAGCGGGACCACCTACGAGCAGTACTTC. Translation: CASSITSGTTYEQYF.

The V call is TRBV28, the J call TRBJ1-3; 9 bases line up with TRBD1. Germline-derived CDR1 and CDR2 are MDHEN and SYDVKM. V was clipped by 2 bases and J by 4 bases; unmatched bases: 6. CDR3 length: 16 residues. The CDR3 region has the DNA TGTGCCAGCAGTTTACCGGGGACAGGGCTCGGAAACACCATATATTTT. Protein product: CASSLPGTGLGNTIYF.

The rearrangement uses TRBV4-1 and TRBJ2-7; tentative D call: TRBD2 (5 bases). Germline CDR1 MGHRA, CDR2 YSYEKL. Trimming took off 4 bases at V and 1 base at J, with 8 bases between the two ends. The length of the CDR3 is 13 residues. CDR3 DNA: TGCGCCAGCAGCCCTCCGGGATCCTACGAGCAGTACTTC. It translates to CASSPPGSYEQYF.